Listed below are T cell receptor beta chains from one sample, sequenced in a study of blood T cell repertoires in COVID-19. Only in-frame clones appear in the TCRdb table, and some are missing; sequencing was by immunoSEQ multiplex PCR. The sample holds around 200,000 clones, 85% to 90% seen once. Sequenced sample: PBMCs or T cells enriched from blood (not recorded which). These receptors were taken from a middle-aged man who had recovered from COVID-19. Each CDR3 is given with its conserved first and last residue. Each record gives: CDR3 length, V gene, J gene, D gene, clone size, CDR3 DNA, CDR3 protein. D genes are given only for firm matches. Size is stated for part of the rows, as once, few or many counts, or as a class when the clone is expanded.

12	TRBV5-8	TRBJ1-3	-	-	TGTGCCAGCCGACTCTCTGGAAACACCATATATTTT	CASRLSGNTIYF
13	TRBV5-1	TRBJ2-3	-	-	TGCGCCAGCAGCTTGGGGCCCGCAGATACGCAGTATTTT	CASSLGPADTQYF
14	TRBV6-5	TRBJ1-3	TRBD1	-	TGTGCCAGCAGCAGGGGGCAGAGGGGAAACACCATATATTTT	CASSRGQRGNTIYF
13	TRBV24-1	TRBJ2-5	-	-	TGTGCCACGATGATGGACAGACAAGAGACCCAGTACTTC	CATMMDRQETQYF
14	TRBV5-1	TRBJ2-4	TRBD1	-	TGCGCCAGCAGCTTGGGGACAGGGAATGACATTCAGTACTTC	CASSLGTGNDIQYF
15	TRBV27	TRBJ2-5	-	-	TGTGCCAGCAGTTTAACGGGACTTTTACAAGAGACCCAGTACTTC	CASSLTGLLQETQYF
15	TRBV7-3	TRBJ2-5	TRBD1	once	TGTGCCAGCAGCGAAGGGACAGGGGGTCTGGAGACCCAGTACTTC	CASSEGTGGLETQYF
14	TRBV2	TRBJ2-5	TRBD2	-	TGTGCCAGCAGTTTAGCGGGGGGGGAAGAGACCCAGTACTTC	CASSLAGGEETQYF
15	TRBV7-9	TRBJ2-1	TRBD1	-	TGTGCCAGCAGCTCATCAGGACAGGGTTTCAATGAGCAGTTCTTC	CASSSSGQGFNEQFF
8	TRBV2	TRBJ1-2	-	-	TGTGCCCCTGCGGTAGGTGACTTC	CAPAVGDF
14	TRBV24-1	TRBJ1-5	-	-	TGTGCCACTCAATCGACAGATCTTTATCAGCCCCAGCATTTT	CATQSTDLYQPQHF
14	TRBV2	TRBJ1-1	-	-	TGTGCCAGCAGTGAAGCGGGGCAGAACACTGAAGCTTTCTTT	CASSEAGQNTEAFF
14	TRBV7-6	TRBJ1-3	-	-	TGTGCCAGCAGCATGACAGTCTCTGGAAACACCATATATTTT	CASSMTVSGNTIYF
15	TRBV19	TRBJ1-1	-	-	TGTGCCAGTAGTATAAACGCTATTGAGGGCACTGAAGCTTTCTTT	CASSINAIEGTEAFF